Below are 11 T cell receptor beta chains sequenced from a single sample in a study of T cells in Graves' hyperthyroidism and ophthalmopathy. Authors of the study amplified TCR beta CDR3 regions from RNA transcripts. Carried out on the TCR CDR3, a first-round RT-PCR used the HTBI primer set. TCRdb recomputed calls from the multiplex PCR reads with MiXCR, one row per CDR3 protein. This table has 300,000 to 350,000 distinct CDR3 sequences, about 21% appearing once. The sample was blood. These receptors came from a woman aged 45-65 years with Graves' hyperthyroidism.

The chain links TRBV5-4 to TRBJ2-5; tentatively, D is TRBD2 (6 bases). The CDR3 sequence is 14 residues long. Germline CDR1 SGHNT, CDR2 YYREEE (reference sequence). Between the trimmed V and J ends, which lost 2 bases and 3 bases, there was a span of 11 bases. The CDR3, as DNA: TGTGCCAGCAGCTTCGCGACTAGGGAAGAGACCCAGTACTTC. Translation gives CASSFATREETQYF. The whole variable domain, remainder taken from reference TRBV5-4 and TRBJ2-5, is ETGVTQSPTHLIKTRGQQVTLRCSSQSGHNTVSWYQQALGQGPQFIFQYYREEENGRGNFPPRFSGLQFPNYSSELNVNALELDDSALYLCASSFATREETQYFGPGTRLLVL.

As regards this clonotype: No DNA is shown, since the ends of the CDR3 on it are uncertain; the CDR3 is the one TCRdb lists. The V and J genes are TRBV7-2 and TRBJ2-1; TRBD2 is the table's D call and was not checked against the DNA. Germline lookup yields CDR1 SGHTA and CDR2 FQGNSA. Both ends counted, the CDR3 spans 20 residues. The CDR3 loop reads CASSFYICSARDTGDNEQFF.

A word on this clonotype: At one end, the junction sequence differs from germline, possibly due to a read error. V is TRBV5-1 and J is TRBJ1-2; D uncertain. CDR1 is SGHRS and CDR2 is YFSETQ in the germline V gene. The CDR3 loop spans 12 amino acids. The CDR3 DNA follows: TGCGCCAGCAGCGGTGGGAACTATGGCTACATCTTC. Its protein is CASSGGNYGYIF.

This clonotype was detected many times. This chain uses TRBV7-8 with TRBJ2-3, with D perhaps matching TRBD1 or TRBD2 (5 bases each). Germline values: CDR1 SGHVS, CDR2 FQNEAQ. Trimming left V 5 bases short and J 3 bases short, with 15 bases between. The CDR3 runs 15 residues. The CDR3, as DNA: TGTGCCAGCAGCCTCCCGGGGCTAGGGACAGATACGCAGTATTTT. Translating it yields CASSLPGLGTDTQYF.

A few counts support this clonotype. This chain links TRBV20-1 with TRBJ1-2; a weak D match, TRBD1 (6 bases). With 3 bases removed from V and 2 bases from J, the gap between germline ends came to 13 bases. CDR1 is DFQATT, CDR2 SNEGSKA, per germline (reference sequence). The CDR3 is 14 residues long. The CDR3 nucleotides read TGCAGTGCTAGCCATGGGGGACAAAACTATGGCTACACCTTC. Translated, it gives CSASHGGQNYGYTF.

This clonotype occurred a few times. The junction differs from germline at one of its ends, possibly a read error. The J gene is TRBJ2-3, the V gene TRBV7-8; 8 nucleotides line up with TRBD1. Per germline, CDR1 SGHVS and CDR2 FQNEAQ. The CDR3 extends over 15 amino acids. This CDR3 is CTSSSPGQGTDTQYF. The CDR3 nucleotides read TGTACCAGCAGCTCCCCGGGACAGGGCACAGATACGCAGTATTTT.

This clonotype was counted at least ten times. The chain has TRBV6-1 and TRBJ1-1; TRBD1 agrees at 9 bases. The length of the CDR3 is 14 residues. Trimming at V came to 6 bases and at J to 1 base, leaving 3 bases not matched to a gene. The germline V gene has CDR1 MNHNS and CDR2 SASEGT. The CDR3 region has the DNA TGTGCCAGCAGGGGGGACAGGGCGAACACTGAAGCTTTCTTT. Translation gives CASRGDRANTEAFF.

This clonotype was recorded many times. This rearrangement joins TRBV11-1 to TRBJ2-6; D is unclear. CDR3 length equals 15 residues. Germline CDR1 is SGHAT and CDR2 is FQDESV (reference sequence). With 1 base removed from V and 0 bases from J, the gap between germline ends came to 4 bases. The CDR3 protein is CASSLDSSGANVLTF. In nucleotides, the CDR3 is TGTGCCAGCAGCTTAGACAGCTCTGGGGCCAACGTCCTGACTTTC.

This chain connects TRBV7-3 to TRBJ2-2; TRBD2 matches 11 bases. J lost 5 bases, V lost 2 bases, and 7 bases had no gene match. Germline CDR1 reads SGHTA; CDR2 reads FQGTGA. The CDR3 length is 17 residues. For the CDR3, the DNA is TGTGCCAGCAGCTTACGTCCCGGGACTAGCGGAACCGGGGAGCTGTTTTTT. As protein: CASSLRPGTSGTGELFF.

Here the CDR3 reads CASSSGSGTTNEQFF. The CDR3 DNA follows: TGTGCCAGCAGTTCGGGTAGCGGGACAACGAATGAGCAGTTCTTC. The chain carries TRBV12-3 or TRBV12-4 and TRBJ2-1; 8 nucleotides agree with TRBD2. The V gene end was trimmed by 4 bases and the J gene end by 7 bases; junction bases not matched to a gene: 9. This CDR3 region has 15 residues.

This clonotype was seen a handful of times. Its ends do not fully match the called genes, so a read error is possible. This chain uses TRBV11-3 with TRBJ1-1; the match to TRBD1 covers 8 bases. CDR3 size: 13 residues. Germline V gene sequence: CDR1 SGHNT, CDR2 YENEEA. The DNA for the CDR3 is TGTGCCAGCGGCTTAGGGACAGGAACTGAAGCTTTCTTT. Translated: CASGLGTGTEAFF.